One and the same sample provided the 2 T cell receptor beta chains below, sequenced in a study of metastatic and nonmetastatic thyroid tumors. TCRdb re-clonotyped the PCR reads via MiXCR. The table includes approximately 20,000 clones, around 14% detected once. Thyroid surgery was preceded by no treatment in any patient. The sequencing input was blood. Source of these receptors: a female donor with papillary thyroid cancer or a benign thyroid nodule (not recorded which). Some clones in this sample may be carry-over from other donors' samples.

This clone was picked up many times. This chain joins TRBV27 and TRBJ2-1; D perhaps matches TRBD2 (5 bases). This CDR3 is built from 15 residues. The germline V gene encodes CDR1 MNHEY and CDR2 SMNVEV (reference sequence). V was pared by 5 bases and J by 0 bases, with 11 bases between. The CDR3 coding sequence is TGTGCCAGCAGTCCAGACACTAGCTCCTACAATGAGCAGTTCTTC. Translating gives CASSPDTSSYNEQFF.

CDR3 loop: CASSPTPDTGDYGYTF. CDR3 bases: TGTGCCAGCAGTCCCACTCCGGACACCGGGGACTATGGCTACACCTTC. The chain recombines TRBV28 with TRBJ1-2; D is perhaps TRBD1 (5 bases). With 5 bases removed from V and 3 bases from J, the gap between germline ends came to 19 bases. This CDR3 spans 16 amino acids. Germline assignment: CDR1 MDHEN and CDR2 SYDVKM.